The source of this T cell receptor beta chain is a study of blood T cells in healthy people across ages. This CDR3 has 13 residues. The germline V gene encodes CDR1 GTSNPN and CDR2 SVGIG (reference sequence). Every donor contributed about 10 milliliters of peripheral blood by blood draw. Study-level findings and limits: Naive T cell percentage by flow cytometry tracked strongly with beta diversity.

A second 7 to 11 cycle PCR used barcoded and J-beta primers. TCRdb redid the calling of the 5' RACE reads with MiXCR, one entry per CDR3 protein. Among about 1.1 million distinct CDR3 sequences listed, around two fifths were seen once. As regards this clonotype: Its target is not known.

Sequencing used blood. The TCR sequence derives from a man younger than 35 in good health. The V call is TRBV30, the J call TRBJ2-4; TRBD2 aligns across 7 bases. Matching the DNA end better, TRBJ2-7 makes the J call doubtful. The CDR3 DNA follows: TGTGCCTGGAGGGCGGGAGCTTACTACGAGCAGTACTTC. Translation: CAWRAGAYYEQYF.